The following is a TCR beta chain sequence with its context. The data stem from a study of blood T cells in healthy people across ages. Through a sample-barcoded 5' primer and a J-beta primer mix, a second PCR was run for about 7 to 12 cycles. In TCRdb, the 5' RACE reads were re-called with MiXCR into one record per CDR3 protein. The table records some 930,000 distinct CDR3 sequences, 25% to 30% of them present only once. The CDR3 is 15 amino acids. CDR1 and CDR2 from the germline V gene are LNHNV and YYDKDF (reference sequence). V lost 3 bases to trimming and J lost 8 bases; unmatched junction nucleotides: 10. These same records also appear under a second study, on T cells of mothers and their children. In that study: A few healthy Caucasian mothers and their six children were the donors. The study found thymic selection shapes TCR recombination output similarly in related and unrelated pairs. No clone of persistent microchimeric T cells was detected.

Sequences were obtained from blood. This sequence was found in a woman aged 35 to 49 in good health. The genes are TRBV15 and TRBJ1-2, with TRBD1 identical over 9 bases. The CDR3 sequence is CATSSTLTGGTGYTF. The CDR3 nucleotides are TGTGCCACCAGCAGCACCCTAACAGGGGGCACAGGCTACACCTTC.